This T cell receptor (beta chain) is from a study of T cells expressing NK-cell markers. Following a re-call of the 5' RACE reads, TCRdb has one entry per CDR3 protein and lacks DNA. This sample carries roughly 450,000 distinct CDR3 sequences, with under 1.5% going to the ten biggest clones. In germline, CDR1 is GTSNPN, CDR2 SVGIG (reference sequence). The CDR3 has 19 residues. The sequenced material came from blood T cells: a sorted CD56 or NKG2C T cell subset, CD4+ or CD8+ T cells, or bulk PBMC T cells (not recorded which). This sequence originates from a woman in her forties or fifties in good health. J is TRBJ2-3 and V is TRBV30; the TCRdb call, TRBD2, lacks DNA for checking. CDR3 region: CAWNQGTSGREGGTDTQYF. The entire variable domain, with the rest obtained from reference TRBV30 and TRBJ2-3, is as follows: SQTIHQWPATLVQPVGSPLSLECTVEGTSNPNLYWYRQAAGRGLQLLFYSVGIGQISSEVPQNLSASRPQDRQFILSSKKLLLSDSGFYLCAWNQGTSGREGGTDTQYFGPGTRLTVL.